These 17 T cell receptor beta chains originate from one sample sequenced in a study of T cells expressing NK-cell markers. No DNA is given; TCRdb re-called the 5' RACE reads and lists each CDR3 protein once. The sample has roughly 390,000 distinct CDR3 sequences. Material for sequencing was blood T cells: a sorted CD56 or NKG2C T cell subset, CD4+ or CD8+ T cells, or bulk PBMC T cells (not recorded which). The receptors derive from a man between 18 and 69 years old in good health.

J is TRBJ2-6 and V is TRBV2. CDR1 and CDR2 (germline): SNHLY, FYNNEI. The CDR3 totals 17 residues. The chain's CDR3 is CASSVDVWRSGANVLTF.

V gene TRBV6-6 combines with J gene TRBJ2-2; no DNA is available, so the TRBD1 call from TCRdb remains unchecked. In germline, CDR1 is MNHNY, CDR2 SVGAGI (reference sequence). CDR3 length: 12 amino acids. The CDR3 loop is CASGGARRELFF.

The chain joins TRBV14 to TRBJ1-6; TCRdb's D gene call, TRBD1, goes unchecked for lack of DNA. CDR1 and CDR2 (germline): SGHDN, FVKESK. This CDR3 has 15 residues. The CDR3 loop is CASSQDGRNNSPLHF.

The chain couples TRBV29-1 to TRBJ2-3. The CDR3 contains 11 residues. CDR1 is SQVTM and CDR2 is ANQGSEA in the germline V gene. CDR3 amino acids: CSVDRYYTQYF.

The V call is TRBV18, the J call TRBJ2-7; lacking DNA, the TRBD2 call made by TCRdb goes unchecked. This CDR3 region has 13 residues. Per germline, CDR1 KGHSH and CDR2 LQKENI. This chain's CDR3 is CASSTSVAYEQYF.

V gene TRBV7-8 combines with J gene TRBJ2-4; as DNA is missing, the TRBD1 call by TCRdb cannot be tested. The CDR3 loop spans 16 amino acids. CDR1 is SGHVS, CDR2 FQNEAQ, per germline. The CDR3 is CASIPGYAGEKNIQYF.

CDR3 in amino acids: CASSQDLRGSNRGQFF. The chain is built from TRBV4-2 and TRBJ2-1; TCRdb lists TRBD1, though no DNA is available to test this call. This CDR3 comprises 16 residues. From germline, CDR1 is LGHNA and CDR2 YNFKEQ.

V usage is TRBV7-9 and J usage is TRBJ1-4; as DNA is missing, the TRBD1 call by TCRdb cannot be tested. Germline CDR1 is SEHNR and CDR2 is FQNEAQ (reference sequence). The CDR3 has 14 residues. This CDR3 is CASSPGILGEKLFF.

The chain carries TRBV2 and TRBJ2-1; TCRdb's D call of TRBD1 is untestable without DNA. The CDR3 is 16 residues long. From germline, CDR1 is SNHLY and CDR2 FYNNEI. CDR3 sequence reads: CASTKGGATAYNEQFF.

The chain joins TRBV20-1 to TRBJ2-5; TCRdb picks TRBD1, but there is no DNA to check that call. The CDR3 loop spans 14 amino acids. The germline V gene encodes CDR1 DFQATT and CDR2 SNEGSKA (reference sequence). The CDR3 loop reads CSATRGAAAGAQYF.

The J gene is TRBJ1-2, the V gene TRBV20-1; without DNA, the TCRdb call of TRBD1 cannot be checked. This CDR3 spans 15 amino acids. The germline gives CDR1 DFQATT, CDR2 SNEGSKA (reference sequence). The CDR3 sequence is CSAPADGNRQYGYTF.

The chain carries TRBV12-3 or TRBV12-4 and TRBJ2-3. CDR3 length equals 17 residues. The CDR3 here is CASSLTWKERGVDTQYF.

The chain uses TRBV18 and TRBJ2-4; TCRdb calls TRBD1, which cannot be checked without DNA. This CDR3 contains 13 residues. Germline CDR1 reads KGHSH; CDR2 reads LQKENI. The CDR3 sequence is CASSPSSRDIQYF. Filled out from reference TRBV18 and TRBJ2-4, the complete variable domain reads NAGVMQNPRHLVRRRGQEARLRCSPMKGHSHVYWYRQLPEEGLKFMVYLQKENIIDESGMPKERFSAEFPKEGPSILRIQQVVRGDSAAYFCASSPSSRDIQYFGAGTRLSVL.

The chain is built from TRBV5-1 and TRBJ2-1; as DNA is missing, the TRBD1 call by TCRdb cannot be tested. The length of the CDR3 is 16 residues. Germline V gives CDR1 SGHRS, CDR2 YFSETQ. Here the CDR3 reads CASSFPPGRANNEQFF.

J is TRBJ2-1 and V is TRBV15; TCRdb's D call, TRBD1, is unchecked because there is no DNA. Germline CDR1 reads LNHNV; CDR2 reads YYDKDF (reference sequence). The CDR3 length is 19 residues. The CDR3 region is CATSRLGGGRFVGYNEQFF.

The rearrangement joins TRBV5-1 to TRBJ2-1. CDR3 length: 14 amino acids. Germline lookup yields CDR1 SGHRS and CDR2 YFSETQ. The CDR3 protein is CASSPASGTSEQFF.

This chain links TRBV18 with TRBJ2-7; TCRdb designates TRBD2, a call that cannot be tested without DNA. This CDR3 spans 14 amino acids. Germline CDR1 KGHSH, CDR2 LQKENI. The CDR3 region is CASSPDAGGGEQYF.